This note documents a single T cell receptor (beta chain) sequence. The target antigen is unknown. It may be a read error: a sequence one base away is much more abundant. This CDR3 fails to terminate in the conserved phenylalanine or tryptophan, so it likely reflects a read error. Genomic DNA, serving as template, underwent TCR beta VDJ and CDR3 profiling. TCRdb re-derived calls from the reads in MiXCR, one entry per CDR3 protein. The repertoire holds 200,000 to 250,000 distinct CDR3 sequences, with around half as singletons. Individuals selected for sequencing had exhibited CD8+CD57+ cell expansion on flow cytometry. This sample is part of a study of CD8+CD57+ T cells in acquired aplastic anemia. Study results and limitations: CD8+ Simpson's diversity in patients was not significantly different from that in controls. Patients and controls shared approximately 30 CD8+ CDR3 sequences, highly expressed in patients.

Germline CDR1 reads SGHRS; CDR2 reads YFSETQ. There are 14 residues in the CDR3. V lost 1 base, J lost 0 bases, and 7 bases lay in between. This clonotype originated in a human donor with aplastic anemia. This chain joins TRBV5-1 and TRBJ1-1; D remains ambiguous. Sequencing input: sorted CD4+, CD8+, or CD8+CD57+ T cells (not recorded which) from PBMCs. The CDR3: CASSLYGLNTEAFS. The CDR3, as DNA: TGCGCCAGCAGCTTGTACGGGCTGAACACTGAAGCTTTCTCT.